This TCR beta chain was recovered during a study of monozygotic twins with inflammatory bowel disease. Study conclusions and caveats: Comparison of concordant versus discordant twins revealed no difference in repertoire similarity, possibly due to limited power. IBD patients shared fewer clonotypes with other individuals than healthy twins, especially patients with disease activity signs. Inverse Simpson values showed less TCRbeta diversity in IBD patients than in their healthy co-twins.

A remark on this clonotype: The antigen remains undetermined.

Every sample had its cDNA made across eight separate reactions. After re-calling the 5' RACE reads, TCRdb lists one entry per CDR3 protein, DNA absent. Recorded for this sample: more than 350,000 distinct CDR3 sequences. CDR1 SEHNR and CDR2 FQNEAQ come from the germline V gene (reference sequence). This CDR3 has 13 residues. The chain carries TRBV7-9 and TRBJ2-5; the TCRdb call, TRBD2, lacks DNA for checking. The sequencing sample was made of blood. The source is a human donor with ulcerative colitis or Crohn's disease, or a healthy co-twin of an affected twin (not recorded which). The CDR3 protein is CASSLIGRETQYF.